The TCR beta chain under discussion was sequenced for a study of cytomegalovirus exposure and HLA in healthy donors. The germline V gene encodes CDR1 KGHSH and CDR2 LQKENI. The CDR3 has 13 amino acids. The ends were cut back, 0 bases at V and 8 bases at J, with 10 bases in the middle. This clone is a singleton in its sample. This table comes from immunoSEQ multiplex PCR, and its TCRdb copy is limited to in-frame clones, with some not included. The sample yields roughly 100,000 clones, just under 95% seen once. This sequence was found in a woman in her late teens or twenties in good health and CMV-seronegative. The chain uses TRBV18 and TRBJ1-2; D is possibly TRBD1 (5 bases). The sequencing sample was made of PBMCs. CDR3 region: CASSPPAGRGYTF. The CDR3 bases are TGTGCCAGCTCACCACCGGCAGGGAGGGGCTACACCTTC.